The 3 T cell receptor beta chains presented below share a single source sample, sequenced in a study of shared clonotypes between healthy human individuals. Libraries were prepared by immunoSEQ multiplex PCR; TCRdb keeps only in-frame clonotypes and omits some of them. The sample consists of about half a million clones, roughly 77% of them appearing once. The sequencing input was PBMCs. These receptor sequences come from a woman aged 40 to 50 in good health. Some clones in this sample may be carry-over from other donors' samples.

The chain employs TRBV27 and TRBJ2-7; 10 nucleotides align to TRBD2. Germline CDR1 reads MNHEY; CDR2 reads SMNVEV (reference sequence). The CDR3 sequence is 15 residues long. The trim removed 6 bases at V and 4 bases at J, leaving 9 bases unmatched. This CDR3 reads CASSPTASGRYEQYF. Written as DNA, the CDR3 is TGTGCCAGCAGCCCGACCGCTAGCGGGAGATACGAGCAGTACTTC.

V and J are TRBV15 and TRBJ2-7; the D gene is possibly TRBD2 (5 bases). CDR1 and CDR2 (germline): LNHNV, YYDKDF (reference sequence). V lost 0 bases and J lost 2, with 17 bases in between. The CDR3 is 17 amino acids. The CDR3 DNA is TGTGCCACCAGCAGAGATTTGACGAGGCGGGTCGCCTACGAGCAGTACTTC. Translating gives CATSRDLTRRVAYEQYF.

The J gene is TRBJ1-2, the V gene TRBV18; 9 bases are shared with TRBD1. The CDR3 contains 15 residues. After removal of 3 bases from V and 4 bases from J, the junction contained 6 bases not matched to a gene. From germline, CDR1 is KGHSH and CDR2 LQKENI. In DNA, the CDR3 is TGTGCCAGCTCACCCGACAGGGGGGTTCCCTATGGCTACACCTTC. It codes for CASSPDRGVPYGYTF. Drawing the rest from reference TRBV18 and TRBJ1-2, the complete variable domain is NAGVMQNPRHLVRRRGQEARLRCSPMKGHSHVYWYRQLPEEGLKFMVYLQKENIIDESGMPKERFSAEFPKEGPSILRIQQVVRGDSAAYFCASSPDRGVPYGYTFGSGTRLTVV.